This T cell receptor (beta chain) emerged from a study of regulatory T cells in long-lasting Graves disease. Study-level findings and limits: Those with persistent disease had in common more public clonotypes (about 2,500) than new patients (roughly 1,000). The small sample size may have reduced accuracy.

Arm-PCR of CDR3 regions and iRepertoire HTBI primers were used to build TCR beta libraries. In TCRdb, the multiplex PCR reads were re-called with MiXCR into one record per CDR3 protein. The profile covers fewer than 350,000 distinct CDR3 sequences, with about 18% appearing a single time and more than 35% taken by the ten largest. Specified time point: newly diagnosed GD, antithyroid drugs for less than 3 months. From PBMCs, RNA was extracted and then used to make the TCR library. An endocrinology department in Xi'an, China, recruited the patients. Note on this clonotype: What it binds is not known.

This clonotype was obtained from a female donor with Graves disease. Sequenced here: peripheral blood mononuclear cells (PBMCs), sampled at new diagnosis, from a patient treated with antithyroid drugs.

CDR3 in amino acids: CASSGTGGVYGELFF. CDR3 in DNA: TGTGCCAGCAGTGGGACAGGGGGCGTATACGGGGAGCTGTTTTTT. The chain recombines TRBV2 with TRBJ2-2; 11 bases line up with TRBD1. The CDR3 has 15 residues. The germline gives CDR1 SNHLY, CDR2 FYNNEI. V was pared by 4 bases and J by 7 bases, with 5 bases of the junction left unmatched.